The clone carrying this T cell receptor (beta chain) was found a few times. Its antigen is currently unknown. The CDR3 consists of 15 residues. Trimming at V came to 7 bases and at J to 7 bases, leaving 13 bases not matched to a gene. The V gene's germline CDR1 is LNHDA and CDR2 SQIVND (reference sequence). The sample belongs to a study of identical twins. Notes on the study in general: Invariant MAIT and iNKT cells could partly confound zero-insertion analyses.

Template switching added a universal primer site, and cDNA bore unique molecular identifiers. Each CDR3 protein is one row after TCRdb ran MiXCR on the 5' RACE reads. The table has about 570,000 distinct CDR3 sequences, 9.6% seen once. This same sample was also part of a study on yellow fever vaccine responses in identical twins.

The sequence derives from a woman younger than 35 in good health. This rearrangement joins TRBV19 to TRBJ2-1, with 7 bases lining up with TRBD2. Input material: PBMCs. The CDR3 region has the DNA TGTGCCAGTACCATGGTGAGGGGAGGGCAGAATGAGCAGTTCTTC. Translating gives CASTMVRGGQNEQFF.